Detailed here is one T cell receptor beta chain. Germline V gene lookup returns CDR1 LGHDT and CDR2 YNNKEL (reference sequence). This CDR3 comprises 13 residues. Deletions cut 4 bases from V and 4 bases from J, with 10 bases between. Investigators amplified TCR beta CDR3 regions from RNA transcripts. HTBI primers were employed in first-round RT-PCR, then a second-round multiplex PCR followed. A single record per CDR3 protein comes from TCRdb applying MiXCR to the multiplex PCR reads. Among around 1.1 million distinct CDR3 sequences listed, about 36% were seen once. This entry belongs to a study of Graves' ophthalmopathy and Graves' hyperthyroidism.

The V gene is TRBV3-1, the J gene TRBJ1-1; no clear D. This TCR came from an adult man with Graves' hyperthyroidism. Sequencing was performed on peripheral blood or thyroid tissue (not recorded which). CDR3 amino acids: CASSRDLLTEAFF. The CDR3 coding sequence is TGTGCCAGCAGCCGTGATTTACTCACTGAAGCTTTCTTT.